These T cell receptor beta chains were read from a single sample in a study of T cell repertoires in cytomegalovirus infection. TCRdb reanalysed the reads using MiXCR and keeps one entry per CDR3 protein. Altogether around 23,000 distinct CDR3 sequences are present, approximately 22% being singletons, with the ten largest covering about 89%. These TCRs are of unknown antigen specificity. This specimen was CD8+ T cells from cultured PBMCs, taken from culture after CMV antigen stimulation. The receptors here all came from a human donor in good health (CMV status not recorded). Some clones in this sample may be carry-over from other donors' samples. CDR3s include the opening cysteine and the closing phenylalanine or tryptophan. D genes are given only for firm matches. For some rows the clone size is stated as once, few or many, or as a class when expanded; others skip it.

J gene: TRBJ1-3
D gene: TRBD1
V gene: TRBV7-9
clone size: NA
CDR3 protein: CASSSGTGGSGNTIYF

J gene: TRBJ1-3
D gene: NA
V gene: TRBV4-1
clone size: few
CDR3 protein: CASSPPGGDRRISGNTIYF

J gene: TRBJ2-1
D gene: TRBD1
V gene: TRBV4-1
clone size: few
CDR3 protein: CASSQEMTGGKAEQFF

J gene: TRBJ1-3
D gene: NA
V gene: TRBV19
clone size: few
CDR3 protein: CASSALRQVSGNTIYF

J gene: TRBJ2-1
D gene: TRBD1
V gene: TRBV10-3
clone size: few
CDR3 protein: CAIHPGQGSYNEQFF

J gene: TRBJ1-6
D gene: TRBD1
V gene: TRBV6-5
clone size: few
CDR3 protein: CASSYSWDRFISRYNSPLHF

J gene: TRBJ1-1
D gene: TRBD1
V gene: TRBV5-8
clone size: many
CDR3 protein: CASSRRQGASWGTEAFF

J gene: TRBJ2-7
D gene: NA
V gene: TRBV5-4
clone size: NA
CDR3 protein: CASSASSYEQYF

J gene: TRBJ2-2
D gene: NA
V gene: TRBV6-6
clone size: few
CDR3 protein: CASSPTGELFF

J gene: TRBJ2-7
D gene: NA
V gene: TRBV9
clone size: many
CDR3 protein: CASSVDGRQAYEQYF

J gene: TRBJ1-3
D gene: NA
V gene: TRBV27
clone size: NA
CDR3 protein: CASSSDSNSGNTIYF

J gene: TRBJ2-4
D gene: TRBD1
V gene: TRBV27
clone size: few
CDR3 protein: CASSFLGTDPKNIQYF

J gene: TRBJ1-1
D gene: NA
V gene: TRBV7-9
clone size: few
CDR3 protein: CASSWGLGATEAFF

J gene: TRBJ2-2
D gene: TRBD1
V gene: TRBV4-3
clone size: NA
CDR3 protein: CASSRTGGLGGANTGELFF

J gene: TRBJ2-1
D gene: NA
V gene: TRBV18
clone size: few
CDR3 protein: CASSPSIEFTYNEQFF

J gene: TRBJ2-1
D gene: TRBD1
V gene: TRBV23-1
clone size: NA
CDR3 protein: CAVTLGDRPSF

J gene: TRBJ1-6
D gene: TRBD1
V gene: TRBV7-2
clone size: many
CDR3 protein: CASSPRGQAVVANSPLHF

J gene: TRBJ1-2
D gene: NA
V gene: TRBV7-2
clone size: many
CDR3 protein: CASSPRTASYTF

J gene: TRBJ2-7
D gene: TRBD1
V gene: TRBV27
clone size: NA
CDR3 protein: CASSSDPDREIAYEQYF

J gene: TRBJ1-1
D gene: NA
V gene: TRBV6-1
clone size: NA
CDR3 protein: CASRTVSWTEAFF

J gene: TRBJ1-1
D gene: NA
V gene: TRBV29-1
clone size: NA
CDR3 protein: CSVRTYMNTEAFF

J gene: TRBJ1-1
D gene: TRBD1
V gene: TRBV6-6
clone size: many
CDR3 protein: CASSTPGTGVTEAFF

J gene: TRBJ1-6
D gene: NA
V gene: TRBV3-1
clone size: NA
CDR3 protein: CASSQRRSSYNSPLHF